These 11 T cell receptor beta chains share one sample of origin, sequenced in a study of CD8+ T cells in alopecia areata. Sequencing relied on a cDNA template that was reverse transcribed from extracted RNA. TCRdb's table, derived via immunoSEQ multiplex PCR, lists solely in-frame clones and lacks some. The sample includes about 270,000 clones, 60% of them seen just once. Treatment meaning: oral pan-JAK inhibitor, 5-10 mg twice daily. The material was CD4+ T cells sorted from blood, obtained around week 53, from a patient treated with tofacitinib. These TCRs come from a human donor with alopecia areata.

The chain recombines TRBV6-5 with TRBJ1-2; D not certain. CDR3 length equals 14 residues. The V end lost 4 bases, the J end lost 1 base, and 10 bases lay between the germline ends. The germline CDR1 and CDR2 sequences are MNHEY and SVGAGI. The CDR3 DNA sequence: TGTGCCAGCAGTTTGTTACGGGTTAACTATGGCTACACCTTC. Its translation is CASSLLRVNYGYTF.

The chain combines TRBV30 with TRBJ1-5, with 7 positions matching TRBD1. CDR1 is GTSNPN and CDR2 is SVGIG in the germline V gene (reference sequence). The CDR3 runs 14 residues. V lost 2 bases, J lost 2 bases, and 3 bases stayed unmatched. The CDR3 here is CAWSRDSRNQPQHF. CDR3 bases: TGTGCCTGGAGTCGGGACAGTCGCAATCAGCCCCAGCATTTT.

The chain couples TRBV15 to TRBJ2-3; 12 bases are a match to TRBD1. Germline CDR1 and CDR2: LNHNV and YYDKDF (reference sequence). This CDR3 is built from 15 residues. The V and J ends lost 5 bases and 5 bases, in that order; junction bases with no gene match: 5. CDR3 sequence (DNA): TGTGCCACCAGCGGGGGACAGGGGGCGAGAGATACGCAGTATTTT. This sequence encodes CATSGGQGARDTQYF.

The chain joins TRBV11-1 to TRBJ1-2; D remains ambiguous. V was pared by 2 bases and J by 4 bases, with 11 bases between. Germline CDR1 is SGHAT and CDR2 is FQDESV (reference sequence). The CDR3 consists of 14 residues. The CDR3: CASSLNLGSYGYTF. CDR3 nucleotide sequence: TGTGCCAGCAGCTTAAATCTGGGGTCCTATGGCTACACCTTC.

The chain has TRBV6-6 and TRBJ2-1; D is possibly TRBD1 (6 bases). CDR1 and CDR2 (germline): MNHNY, SVGAGI (reference sequence). Trimming removed 10 bases at V and 7 bases at J, with 11 bases between. This CDR3 spans 11 amino acids. In nucleotides, the CDR3 is TGTGCCACGAACAGGGCTAATGAGCAGTTCTTC. Protein product: CATNRANEQFF.

This clone was detected only a few times. The J gene is TRBJ2-1, the V gene TRBV5-1; 9 bases line up with TRBD2. The germline CDR1 and CDR2 sequences are SGHRS and YFSETQ. The CDR3 length is 15 residues. J was trimmed by 2 bases and V by 2 bases; bases with no gene match: 2. This chain's CDR3 is CASSFGTSTYNEQFF. The CDR3 nucleotides read TGCGCCAGCAGCTTCGGGACTAGCACCTACAATGAGCAGTTCTTC.

The rearrangement links TRBV2 to TRBJ1-6, with 9 bases lining up with TRBD1. The CDR3 runs 12 residues. J gave up 14 bases and V 6 bases, and 5 bases lay outside the gene matches. Germline V gives CDR1 SNHLY, CDR2 FYNNEI. The CDR3 region is CASRWTGEALHF. In DNA form, the CDR3 reads TGTGCCAGCAGATGGACAGGGGAAGCCCTCCACTTT.

The V call is TRBV25-1, the J call TRBJ2-1; 10 positions match TRBD1. With 4 bases clipped from V and 7 bases from J, the junction kept 7 bases outside the gene matches. The CDR3 spans 15 residues. Germline CDR1 MGHDK, CDR2 SYGVNS. In DNA form, the CDR3 reads TGTGCCAGCAGTGCCTGGGACAGGGGAGGGAATGAGCAGTTCTTC. Amino acids: CASSAWDRGGNEQFF.

Only a few counts were recorded for this clone. This sequence joins TRBV29-1 and TRBJ2-4; tentative D call: TRBD2 (6 bases). Trimming took off 4 bases at V and 6 bases at J, with 10 bases between the two ends. Germline V gene lookup returns CDR1 SQVTM and CDR2 ANQGSEA. The length of the CDR3 is 12 residues. The CDR3 DNA sequence: TGCAGCGTTGTGGAAGCGGGAAACATTCAGTACTTC. Amino acid sequence: CSVVEAGNIQYF.

This chain joins TRBV18 and TRBJ2-3; no definite D call. This CDR3 comprises 13 residues. Germline assignment: CDR1 KGHSH and CDR2 LQKENI. Trimming took off 1 base at V and 0 bases at J, with 2 bases between the two ends. As DNA, the CDR3 is TGTGCCAGCTCACCACAGAGCACAGATACGCAGTATTTT. It codes for CASSPQSTDTQYF.

V gene TRBV29-1 combines with J gene TRBJ1-1, with a weak D call TRBD1 (5 bases). From germline, CDR1 is SQVTM and CDR2 ANQGSEA. The CDR3 contains 10 residues. V was clipped by 3 bases and J by 11 bases, with 10 bases between them. CDR3 DNA: TGCAGCGTTGAGGGGCCAGCGGCTTTCTTT. Translation gives CSVEGPAAFF.